This T cell receptor beta chain came from a study of cytomegalovirus exposure and HLA in healthy donors (dated by TCRdb to between 2016 and 2019). For context, the study as a whole: According to an earlier analysis of a few hundred of the donors, some 170 million T cells yielded 95 million to 140 million unique TCR beta sequences and roughly 280 Gb of sequence data. An early release covering roughly 640 HLA-typed donors comprised about 300 gigabases of sequencing data and roughly 85 million unique TCR sequences. Of the roughly 400 genotyped donors, about 80% fell in the genetic ancestry cluster associated with self-reported Caucasian donors. The aim of the study was to test whether cataloging public T cell receptors could identify signatures of past pathogen exposure. The study profiled the T cell repertoires of 666 subjects by immunosequencing and related them to cytomegalovirus serostatus. Besides the first cohort of 666 subjects, a separate validation cohort made up of roughly 120 different subjects was used. The study combined high-throughput TCR immunosequencing, statistical association of individual TCRs with disease status, and machine learning to predict cytomegalovirus infection status. A later analysis re-examined previously published TCR beta repertoires from several hundred donors and added high-resolution HLA genotyping to investigate patterns of TCR occurrence. The later analysis used no new phenotypic data to find candidate immune exposures, relying instead on TCR beta sequences and their occurrence across donors. An earlier analysis of several hundred of the donors applied high-throughput TCR beta sequencing to assess whether each TCR beta V gene segment acted as functional or pseudogenic. Donor age, sex, ethnicity and CMV serostatus were collected together with the repertoire data. Genome-wide SNP genotypes for about 65% of the 666 donors were used in a later genetic analysis, which treated that subset as a discovery cohort. Every discovery cohort repertoire had been produced on one sequencing platform. Both class I and class II loci were covered by HLA typing, at four-digit resolution. Typing coverage differed by locus: A, B, C, DRB1 and DQB1 were typed in roughly 620-630 donors, DQA1 in about 500, DPA1 in roughly 590, and DPB1 in 450 to 490. Because of strong linkage in the cohort, five DR-DQ haplotypes were treated as single units for association and clustering. On average, about 240,000 unique TCR beta nucleotide sequences were sequenced per donor among some 430 genotyped donors of the cohort, with about 17% of those sequences being non-productive.

Receptors were amplified or captured by the immunoSEQ multiplex PCR assay. For the multiplex PCR, a mixture combining 60 forward primers for TCR Vbeta segments and 13 reverse primers for TCR Jbeta segments was used. A multiplex PCR assay on genomic DNA amplified the CDR3 region of rearranged TCR beta genes. The Illumina HiSeq System was used to sequence the amplified TCR beta libraries as 87-base-pair reads. The original pipeline was this. In a later analysis, 80 million or so unique TCR beta chains were counted across the 650 to 750 repertoires, and roughly 11 million of these chains were shared by at least two donors. Raw reads were error-corrected and collapsed into unique sequences with a nearest-neighbor algorithm that merged closely related sequences to remove PCR and sequencing errors. CDR3 sequences were aligned to IMGT reference sequences to assign V, D and J gene segments. For a sequence to be retained, a match of at least six nucleotides to both a V gene segment and a J gene segment was required. A rearrangement was called productive if the CDR3 had no stop codons and remained in frame with V and J, and every other rearrangement was called non-productive. Following IMGT convention, CDR3 was defined as the stretch from the second conserved V-encoded cysteine to the conserved J-encoded phenylalanine. In an earlier analysis of around 640 of the donors, sequences lacking an unambiguous match to a single V gene segment were excluded. An earlier analysis of 587 of the donors called V segments functional above 56.7% productive rearrangements and segregating when the between-donor standard deviation exceeded 5%. A statistical classification framework was built for diagnosing cytomegalovirus status from the catalog of TCR beta chain sequences. V and J gene assignment, in a later analysis, came from comparing TCR nucleotide sequences with IMGT/GENE-DB human TR gene sequences. A later analysis assigned CDR3 sequences and most-parsimonious VDJ recombination scenarios with the TCRdist pipeline. In a later analysis, each TCR beta chain was defined by its CDR3 amino acid sequence together with its V-gene family, and reads without a unique V-gene family were excluded. In a later analysis, a few hundred highly shared, low-generation-probability nucleotide sequences were removed to address suspected cross-contamination and a sequencing artifact. In a later analysis, a clonal expansion index was calculated for each public chain from normalized within-repertoire ranks of inferred template counts. In a later analysis, generation probabilities were computed using a VDJ recombination model fitted to out-of-frame rearrangements, and the results were checked against IGoR. In a later analysis, TCR-TCR, TCR-HLA and TCR-CMV co-occurrence was scored with hypergeometric tests, and a repertoire-size bias correction was applied to TCR pairs. To estimate false discovery rates, a later analysis permuted the HLA or CMV assignments 20 times. A later analysis grouped co-occurring TCRs with DBSCAN, adding TCRdist sequence similarity when clustering within HLA-allele-positive subsets. Repertoires with fewer than 30,000 or more than 120,000 public chains were left out of co-occurrence clustering, as were five repertoires with anomalous nucleotide sharing. TCRdb limited this immuneACCESS table to in-frame rearrangements with V and J called. A share of clones is missing; checked studies link under half to unresolved V genes, and the rest is unexplained. V and J calls and clone size come straight from that table; D and trimming were deduced from the DNA. A total of about 43,000 clones appear in this sample, about 64% of them only once. Clones ranked in the top ten supply around 11% of the sample.

Concerning this clone: Its antigen is still unknown. Base qualities are not at hand, and no much larger clone is one base apart.

Study-level results and caveats: A further reported finding was that TCR beta sequences accurately predicted the HLA-A and HLA-B alleles for most subjects in the first cohort. For the cohort, immune exposure information was limited to CMV serostatus. The cohort was sequenced for TCR beta chains only, and without alpha or paired-chain data the features that could be detected were limited. Correlated functional status among segregating V segments might be attributable to linkage disequilibrium, but an unknown experimental factor could not be ruled out. The classifier was reported to diagnose cytomegalovirus status with high specificity and sensitivity in both the original cohort and the validation cohort. Broadly in line with IMGT annotations, most TCR beta V segments showed up in productive rearrangements about 87% or about 30% of the time in an earlier analysis of approximately 600 of the donors. A cluster of highly shared sequence variants was judged likely to be a technical artifact of the sequencing pipeline. The study gave a list of some 150 TCR beta chains associated with cytomegalovirus. The authors suggested that the approach could potentially be generalized to other disease states and immunological phenotypes. Most CMV-associated TCR beta chains appeared to be HLA-restricted in a later analysis, and the HLA associations seemed to be driven largely by CMV exposure. Because counts were too low, some 16 rarely observed V segments, including chromosome 9 orphons, were excluded from the earlier analysis of several hundred of the donors. Several of the top co-occurrence clusters appeared to be linked to parvovirus B19, influenza, CMV and Epstein-Barr virus, according to a later analysis. According to a later analysis, TCR association rates differed among HLA loci, with DRB1 alleles showing the most associated TCRs and HLA-C alleles showing the fewest. Sequencing depth was assumed to be roughly uniform across donors in the presence/absence analyses, though that assumption may not hold. Because the 87-base-pair reads could not distinguish some IMGT-functional V segments, including TRBV6-2 and TRBV6-3, those segments were excluded. In a later genetic analysis, fewer N-insertions in productive TCRs were reported among donors in an Asian-associated ancestry cluster than the roughly 640-donor mean. When HLA alleles, especially DR and DQ, strongly co-occurred, TCR associations were difficult to assign to individual alleles. A later genetic analysis associated a missense DCLRE1C variant with V-gene and J-gene trimming of TCR beta chains, and an independent cohort replicated the association. A later analysis associated about 18,000 TCR beta sequences with specific HLA alleles at a false discovery rate of 0.05. Most TCR sequences were seen in very few donors, while some public TCRs were found in many individuals. Because HLA typing was unavailable for some donors at each locus, only the typed subset was used in association tests. In vitro tests confirmed that a few of the cytomegalovirus-associated TCR beta chains recognize cytomegalovirus antigens. In a later analysis, HLA-associated TCR beta chains were found to be more clonally expanded and to have lower generation probabilities than equally common non-associated chains.

The germline V gene provides CDR1 MGHDK and CDR2 SYGVNS. Trimming leaves V shorter by 4 bases and J shorter by 6 bases, with the junction holding 8 bases beyond the gene matches. The CDR3 sequence holds 15 residues, the cysteine and phenylalanine included. Left in the record is the CDR3 DNA by itself, 45 bases read in frame from the first base. The cohort comprised 550 to 700 healthy bone marrow donors. Cohort members were all nominally healthy when sampled, although unrecorded immune exposures were likely present. The donor tested CMV seropositive and was one of the 289 seropositive cohort members. Every donor gave a peripheral blood sample, and the peripheral blood mononuclear cells from that sample were used for TCR beta sequencing. Genomic DNA was extracted from the blood cell samples with the Qiagen DNeasy Blood Extraction Kit.

The chain is encoded by TRBV25-1 joined to TRBJ2-7, with 11 middle bases fitting TRBD2. This clonotype was obtained from a man in his 60s in good health and CMV-seropositive. Sequencing input: PBMCs. The CDR3 amino acid sequence is: CASSVLAGERGEQYF. In nucleotide form, the sequence is TGTGCCAGCAGTGTACTAGCGGGAGAGCGTGGCGAGCAGTACTTC.